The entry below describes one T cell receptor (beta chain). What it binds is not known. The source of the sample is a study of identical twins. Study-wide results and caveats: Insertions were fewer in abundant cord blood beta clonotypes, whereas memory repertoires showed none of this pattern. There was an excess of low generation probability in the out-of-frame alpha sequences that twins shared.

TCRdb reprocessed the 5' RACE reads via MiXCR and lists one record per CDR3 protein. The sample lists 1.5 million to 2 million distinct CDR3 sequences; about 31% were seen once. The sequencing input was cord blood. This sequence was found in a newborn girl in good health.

CDR3: CASSPDLTVSFYEQYF. The CDR3, as DNA: TGTGCCAGCAGTCCAGACCTGACAGTGTCCTTCTACGAGCAGTACTTC. The chain joins TRBV7-6 to TRBJ2-7; possible D gene TRBD1, 5 bases. Germline V CDR1 and CDR2: SGHVS, FNYEAQ. The CDR3 covers 16 residues. The V end was cut by 6 bases, the J end by 3 bases, with 21 bases between.